The next 32 T cell receptor beta chains were all read from a single sample in a study of T cell responses to AZD1222 COVID-19 vaccine. Only in-frame clones appear in the TCRdb table, and some are missing; sequencing was by immunoSEQ multiplex PCR. The data show about 160,000 clones, with roughly 90% seen just once and roughly 5% held by the top ten. The material sequenced was peripheral blood, taken on day 0 of AZD1222 vaccination. The receptor source for this set is an adult in good health.

The rearrangement joins TRBV28 to TRBJ2-4; 7 bases map to TRBD2. The V and J ends lost 6 bases and 2 bases, in that order; junction bases with no gene match: 10. CDR3 length equals 16 residues. Germline CDR1 MDHEN, CDR2 SYDVKM. CDR3 protein: CASSPGLADPKNIQYF. CDR3 sequence (DNA): TGTGCCAGCAGCCCAGGGCTAGCGGATCCCAAAAACATTCAGTACTTC.

The J gene is TRBJ2-1, the V gene TRBV3-1 (or the pseudogene TRBV3-2), with 11 nucleotides matching TRBD2. The V gene end was trimmed by 0 bases and the J gene end by 4 bases; junction bases not matched to a gene: 2. Looked up from germline, CDR1 is LGHDT and CDR2 is YNNKEL (reference sequence). The CDR3 consists of 16 residues. The CDR3 sequence: CASSQEGLADYNEQFF. CDR3 DNA sequence: TGTGCCAGCAGCCAAGAGGGACTAGCGGATTACAATGAGCAGTTCTTC.

The J gene is TRBJ1-4, the V gene TRBV6-5; no reliable D call. The V gene's germline CDR1 is MNHEY and CDR2 SVGAGI. The length of the CDR3 is 15 residues. V was pared by 2 bases and J by 0 bases, with 7 bases between. In DNA form, the CDR3 reads TGTGCCAGCAGTTACAGGGAGGCAACTAATGAAAAACTGTTTTTT. As protein: CASSYREATNEKLFF.

The chain combines TRBV4-2 with TRBJ2-2; weak D call: TRBD2 (6 bases). CDR1 LGHNA and CDR2 YNFKEQ come from the germline V gene. Deletions cut 1 base from V and 6 bases from J, with 15 bases between. There are 16 residues in the CDR3. The CDR3: CASSQGRGNPPGELFF. In nucleotides, the CDR3 is TGTGCCAGCAGCCAAGGTCGGGGGAATCCCCCCGGGGAGCTGTTTTTT.

The chain joins TRBV10-3 to TRBJ2-7; 9 nucleotides agree with TRBD2. The CDR3 is made up of 15 amino acids. Germline V gives CDR1 ENHRY, CDR2 SYGVKD. The V and J ends lost 8 bases and 2 bases, in that order; junction bases with no gene match: 10. The CDR3 reads CAIGQGLAGPYEQYF. CDR3 DNA: TGTGCCATCGGGCAGGGGCTAGCGGGACCCTACGAGCAGTACTTC.

This chain joins TRBV5-1 and TRBJ2-3; 10 bases are shared with TRBD2. Germline CDR1 and CDR2: SGHRS and YFSETQ. V dropped 0 bases and J dropped 0; count of bases not matched to a gene: 16. This CDR3 is built from 21 residues. The CDR3 DNA follows: TGCGCCAGCAGCTTGGTCTGGCTAGCGGGAGCCCCTTCGACTAGCACAGATACGCAGTATTTT. Encoded protein: CASSLVWLAGAPSTSTDTQYF.

The chain recombines TRBV6-5 with TRBJ1-5; D gene unclear. Per germline, CDR1 MNHEY and CDR2 SVGAGI. The CDR3 sequence is 14 residues long. V was trimmed by 1 base and J by 0 bases, leaving 4 bases between them. CDR3 region: CASSYLNSNQPQHF. As DNA, the CDR3 is TGTGCCAGCAGTTACTTAAATAGCAATCAGCCCCAGCATTTT.

The gene calls are TRBV11-1 and TRBJ1-6, with TRBD1 matching over 11 bases. The V gene end was trimmed by 3 bases and the J gene end by 6 bases; junction bases not matched to a gene: 4. CDR3 length: 16 amino acids. Germline V CDR1 and CDR2: SGHAT, FQDESV (reference sequence). The CDR3 region is CASSFGQGAGNSPLHF. The DNA for the CDR3 is TGTGCCAGCAGCTTTGGACAGGGGGCCGGTAATTCACCCCTCCACTTT. Complete variable domain (other parts from reference TRBV11-1 and TRBJ1-6): EAEVAQSPRYKITEKSQAVAFWCDPISGHATLYWYRQILGQGPELLVQFQDESVVDDSQLPKDRFSAERLKGVDSTLKIQPAELGDSAMYLCASSFGQGAGNSPLHFGNGTRLTVT.

The V gene is TRBV4-1, the J gene TRBJ1-5, with D possibly TRBD1 on 6 matching bases. V was shortened by 0 bases and J by 3 bases, with 12 bases between the two germline ends. The CDR3 spans 16 residues. Per the germline V gene, CDR1 is MGHRA and CDR2 is YSYEKL. In DNA form, the CDR3 reads TGCGCCAGCAGCCAAGAGCTGGGACAAATCAATCAGCCCCAGCATTTT. It is translated as CASSQELGQINQPQHF.

This clone was recorded only once. V is TRBV6-2 or TRBV6-3 and J is TRBJ1-1, with 10 bases that match TRBD1. Germline values: CDR1 MNHEY, CDR2 SVGEGT. J gave up 4 bases and V 2 bases, and 10 bases lay outside the gene matches. The CDR3 spans 17 residues. DNA of the CDR3: TGTGCCAGCAGTTACACCGAACGCGGGACAGGGGCCACTGAAGCTTTCTTT. Protein sequence: CASSYTERGTGATEAFF.

This clone was detected only a few times. The chain joins TRBV12-2 to TRBJ1-2; TRBD1, the table's D call, lacks a check against the DNA. TRBV12-2 is tagged as a pseudogene. The CDR3 sequence is 15 residues long. CDR3 amino acids: CASRPLGQGAWGYTF. CDR3 coding DNA: TGTGCAAGTCGTCCACTGGGACAGGGGGCATGGGGCTACACCTTC.

The rearrangement joins TRBV21-1 to TRBJ1-4. TRBV21-1 is shown as a pseudogene. The CDR3 extends over 17 amino acids. This chain's CDR3 is CASSPEEGFSTNEKLFF. In DNA, the CDR3 is TGTGCCAGCAGCCCGGAGGAGGGCTTCTCAACTAATGAAAAACTGTTTTTT.

The genes are TRBV28 and TRBJ2-6, with a possible D match to TRBD1 (5 bases). The CDR3 contains 14 residues. Trimming removed 4 bases from V and 6 bases from J, with 10 bases in between. Germline-derived CDR1 and CDR2 are MDHEN and SYDVKM. This CDR3 is CASSSLRAANVLTF. The CDR3 DNA is TGTGCCAGCAGTTCACTCAGGGCGGCCAACGTCCTGACTTTC.

This chain links TRBV4-3 with TRBJ1-2; 7 bases line up with TRBD1. The CDR3 covers 15 residues. The V and J ends lost 0 bases and 3 bases, in that order; junction bases with no gene match: 4. Germline values: CDR1 LGHNA, CDR2 YSLEER. The CDR3 spells CASSQDIQGYYGYTF. CDR3 DNA: TGCGCCAGCAGCCAAGACATACAGGGGTACTATGGCTACACCTTC.

The V gene is TRBV5-6, the J gene TRBJ2-1; D is possibly TRBD2 (6 bases). Trimming stripped 4 bases from V and 6 bases from J, with 11 bases between. The CDR3 runs 13 residues. The germline V gene encodes CDR1 SGHDT and CDR2 YYEEEE. CDR3 in amino acids: CASSTGTPNEQFF. The DNA for the CDR3 is TGTGCCAGCAGCACCGGGACTCCCAATGAGCAGTTCTTC. Complete variable domain (other parts from reference TRBV5-6 and TRBJ2-1): DAGVTQSPTHLIKTRGQQVTLRCSPKSGHDTVSWYQQALGQGPQFIFQYYEEEERQRGNFPDRFSGHQFPNYSSELNVNALLLGDSALYLCASSTGTPNEQFFGPGTRLTVL.

The J gene is TRBJ1-4, the V gene TRBV3-1 (or the pseudogene TRBV3-2); D is unresolved. With 0 bases removed from V and 6 bases from J, the gap between germline ends came to 8 bases. Germline CDR1 and CDR2: LGHDT and YNNKEL (reference sequence). This CDR3 is built from 14 residues. The CDR3 region is CASSQDPSDEKLFF. In nucleotides, the CDR3 is TGTGCCAGCAGCCAAGACCCCTCGGATGAAAAACTGTTTTTT.

The sample holds a few counts of this clone. The chain carries TRBV9 and TRBJ1-4, with a weak D call TRBD1 (5 bases). Trimming stripped 2 bases from V and 6 bases from J, with 11 bases between. The length of the CDR3 is 14 residues. Germline lookup yields CDR1 SGDLS and CDR2 YYNGEE. CDR3 amino acids: CASSVRDGDEKLFF. In DNA form, the CDR3 reads TGTGCCAGCAGCGTCCGGGACGGCGATGAAAAACTGTTTTTT.

V usage is TRBV5-1 and J usage is TRBJ2-7, with D possibly matching TRBD2 (5 bases). Trimming pared 5 bases from V and 5 bases from J, leaving 20 bases between. Germline V gene data show CDR1 as SGHRS and CDR2 as YFSETQ. The length of the CDR3 is 15 residues. DNA of the CDR3: TGCGCCAGCAGTCCGGGATCGCAACTAGTTCACGAGCAGTACTTC. Protein: CASSPGSQLVHEQYF.

The chain carries TRBV5-5 and TRBJ2-3, with 10 bases aligning to TRBD2. This CDR3 is 16 amino acids long. Germline V gene lookup returns CDR1 SGHKS and CDR2 YYEKEE (reference sequence). V gave up 4 bases and J gave up 10 bases; unmatched junction bases: 15. CDR3 residues: CASSAFGSGGAQAQYF. The CDR3 nucleotides read TGTGCCAGCAGCGCCTTCGGGAGCGGGGGGGCACAAGCGCAGTATTTT.

The rearrangement links TRBV28 to TRBJ2-7; TRBD1 agrees at 9 bases. The CDR3 contains 15 residues. V trimming: 4 bases; J trimming: 6 bases; junction bases outside the gene matches: 10. CDR1 and CDR2 (germline): MDHEN, SYDVKM. Here the CDR3 reads CASSSTGTGIGEQYF. The CDR3 DNA reads TGTGCCAGCAGTTCTACCGGGACAGGGATCGGCGAGCAGTACTTC.

This rearrangement joins TRBV5-4 to TRBJ2-1; D unresolved. Germline CDR1 SGHNT, CDR2 YYREEE (reference sequence). Trimming left V 0 bases short and J 8 bases short, with 9 bases between. The CDR3 totals 13 residues. The CDR3 region is CASSLGLLDEQFF. The CDR3 DNA sequence: TGTGCCAGCAGCTTGGGGTTGCTCGATGAGCAGTTCTTC.

The chain employs TRBV15 and TRBJ2-6; D unresolved. This CDR3 comprises 16 residues. Germline CDR1 and CDR2: LNHNV and YYDKDF (reference sequence). Deletions cut 0 bases from V and 2 bases from J, with 8 bases between. The CDR3, as DNA: TGTGCCACCAGCAGAGATCTGGGTACTGGGGCCAACGTCCTGACTTTC. Amino acids: CATSRDLGTGANVLTF.

To note about this clone: The same CDR3 can be traced to other DNA sequences in this sample. The chain uses TRBV29-1 and TRBJ2-2; a possible D gene is TRBD2 (7 bases). The CDR3 runs to 14 residues. The V and J ends lost 4 bases and 0 bases respectively, with 9 bases between them. CDR1 is SQVTM and CDR2 is ANQGSEA in the germline V gene. This CDR3 reads CSVAGGPNTGELFF. In DNA, the CDR3 is TGCAGCGTTGCGGGGGGCCCGAACACCGGGGAGCTGTTTTTT.

This chain joins TRBV19 and TRBJ1-5, with no clear D. V was clipped by 5 bases and J by 3 bases, with 17 bases between them. CDR1 and CDR2 from the germline V gene are LNHDA and SQIVND (reference sequence). The CDR3 totals 16 residues. In nucleotides, the CDR3 is TGTGCCAGTAGTGCTCGTCAGCGGGGTCCCAATCAGCCCCAGCATTTT. This gives the protein CASSARQRGPNQPQHF. Full variable domain (remainder filled in from reference TRBV19 and TRBJ1-5): DGGITQSPKYLFRKEGQNVTLSCEQNLNHDAMYWYRQDPGQGLRLIYYSQIVNDFQKGDIAEGYSVSREKKESFPLTVTSAQKNPTAFYLCASSARQRGPNQPQHFGDGTRLSIL.

The V call is TRBV3-1 (or the pseudogene TRBV3-2), the J call TRBJ1-5; D is uncertain. This CDR3 contains 17 residues. Germline assignment: CDR1 LGHDT and CDR2 YNNKEL (reference sequence). Trimming took 0 bases from V and 1 from J, leaving 13 bases between them. CDR3 protein: CASSQEVRSGSNQPQHF. The CDR3, as DNA: TGTGCCAGCAGCCAAGAAGTGAGGTCCGGGAGCAATCAGCCCCAGCATTTT.

A single count supports this clone. Here the CDR3 DNA reads TGTGCCATCAGTGAGCCAGACAGAATGAACACTGAAGCTTTCTTT. Its protein product is CAISEPDRMNTEAFF. The V call is TRBV10-3, the J call TRBJ1-1, with D possibly matching TRBD1 (5 bases). CDR1 and CDR2 from the germline V gene are ENHRY and SYGVKD. Trimming removed 2 bases at V and 0 bases at J, with 10 bases between. The CDR3 consists of 15 residues.

The chain couples TRBV3-1 (or the pseudogene TRBV3-2) to TRBJ1-1; D ambiguous. This CDR3 has 15 residues. Germline CDR1 and CDR2: LGHDT and YNNKEL (reference sequence). Trimming left V 1 base short and J 1 base short, with 10 bases between. This chain's CDR3 is CASSQATFPNTEAFF. The DNA of the CDR3 is TGTGCCAGCAGCCAAGCTACTTTCCCGAACACTGAAGCTTTCTTT.

The J gene is TRBJ2-5, the V gene TRBV5-5; D is perhaps TRBD2 (6 bases). Trimming removed 4 bases from V and 10 bases from J, with 20 bases in between. This CDR3 is 14 amino acids long. Germline values: CDR1 SGHKS, CDR2 YYEKEE (reference sequence). For the CDR3, the DNA is TGTGCCAGCAGCCACTTTTCTAGCGCCCTAGACCAGTACTTC. Protein: CASSHFSSALDQYF.

This rearrangement joins TRBV15 to TRBJ2-1, with 8 bases that match TRBD1. Unmatched junction bases numbered 4, after V lost 1 base and J lost 5 bases. The CDR3 has 15 amino acids. Germline-derived CDR1 and CDR2 are LNHNV and YYDKDF (reference sequence). The chain's CDR3 is CATSRGLGQDNEQFF. The CDR3 nucleotides read TGTGCCACCAGCAGAGGATTGGGACAGGACAATGAGCAGTTCTTC.

The V gene is TRBV3-1 (or the pseudogene TRBV3-2), the J gene TRBJ1-1; a possible D gene is TRBD1 (6 bases). The CDR3 runs to 12 residues. The germline gives CDR1 LGHDT, CDR2 YNNKEL (reference sequence). Trimming took 9 bases from V and 7 from J, leaving 15 bases between them. The CDR3: CARMTGDFEAFF. CDR3 DNA: TGTGCCAGGATGACAGGTGATTTTGAAGCTTTCTTT.

The V gene is TRBV2, the J gene TRBJ2-1; 13 bases align to TRBD2. This CDR3 comprises 15 residues. V shed 4 bases, J shed 10 bases, and the junction held 7 bases outside the gene matches. Germline lookup yields CDR1 SNHLY and CDR2 FYNNEI. The CDR3: CASSVTSGGAREQFF. CDR3 nucleotides: TGTGCCAGCAGTGTAACTAGCGGGGGGGCCCGGGAGCAGTTCTTC.

V usage is TRBV30 and J usage is TRBJ1-6; D call uncertain. Trimming left V 4 bases short and J 0 bases short, with 10 bases between. The germline CDR1 and CDR2 sequences are GTSNPN and SVGIG (reference sequence). The CDR3 loop spans 15 amino acids. The CDR3, as DNA: TGTGCCTGGAAAAACAGAAGCTCCTATAATTCACCCCTCCACTTT. Translation: CAWKNRSSYNSPLHF.